The clone carrying this T cell receptor (beta chain) was counted ten times or more. Individual cDNA molecules were tagged with unique molecular identifiers. MiXCR, applied by TCRdb to the 5' RACE reads, yields one record per CDR3 protein. The sample contains 65,000 to 85,000 distinct CDR3 sequences, about a tenth of which appear only once. The sample comes from a study of early T cells in non-severe SARS-CoV-2 infection. Turning to the study itself: Sequencing of bulk RNA from unsorted whole blood was done, without chain pairing.

CDR1 SGHNT and CDR2 YYREEE come from the germline V gene (reference sequence). Between the trimmed V and J ends, which lost 3 bases and 6 bases, there was a span of 16 bases. The CDR3 has 14 amino acids. This clonotype was sampled from an adult who was a healthcare worker with PCR-confirmed SARS-CoV-2 infection or an uninfected control (not recorded which). V usage is TRBV5-4 and J usage is TRBJ2-7; unclear D gene. Sequences were derived from whole blood, sampled at baseline. CDR3 residues: CASSSGPQTPEQYF. The CDR3 DNA reads TGTGCCAGCAGCTCAGGACCTCAGACACCCGAGCAGTACTTC. Full variable domain (outside the CDR3, taken from reference TRBV5-4 and TRBJ2-7): ETGVTQSPTHLIKTRGQQVTLRCSSQSGHNTVSWYQQALGQGPQFIFQYYREEENGRGNFPPRFSGLQFPNYSSELNVNALELDDSALYLCASSSGPQTPEQYFGPGTRLTVT.